This TCR beta chain was sequenced in a study of blood T cell repertoires in COVID-19 (dated by TCRdb to 2018 to 2021). In terms of the full investigation: Collaborator samples came from the United States, Italy and Spain and covered acute and convalescent phases of COVID-19. The material from the prospective study consisted of cDNA or gDNA derived from T cells, B-cell-depleted T cells, or PBMCs. Deeply sampled blood TCRbeta repertoires from subjects exposed to, actively infected with, or recovered from COVID-19 were included in the dataset. The repertoires were made available in a free public database intended to serve as a resource for research on the immune response to SARS-CoV-2. The samples were drawn from the first 160 participants of the ongoing ImmuneRACE study and from 1,254 subjects provided by 6 global collaborators. Sample metadata almost always included a de-identified subject ID, COVID-19 status, age in years and sex. Where available, HLA class I and class II types were obtained from metadata supplied by the sample provider rather than from assay-based typing. Overall study outcomes, separate from this receptor: Clinical and demographic metadata were provided uncurated, with the amount varying by source and participant.

The immunoSEQ Assay, a bias-controlled multiplex PCR, was used to amplify TCRbeta CDR3 regions from genomic DNA. The study's processing was this. The number of nucleated cells in each sample was estimated from the amplification of reference gene primers within the assay. To quantify the absolute abundance of each unique TCRbeta CDR3 rearrangement, sequence reads were collapsed and filtered. For each sample, productive Simpson clonality was calculated as the square root of Simpson's diversity index over productive rearrangements. In TCRdb, the immuneACCESS table is reduced to in-frame sequences with V and J assigned. These tables do not hold every clone; where another copy was compared, an unresolved V gene accounts for under half, and the others remain unexplained. The DNA was the basis for D and trimming; V, J and clone size are from that table. For this sample the table gives about 500,000 clones, of which roughly 89% were detected only once. Jointly, the top ten make up 0.75% to 0.9% of the sample.

One collaborating source in Seattle enrolled patients while the patients were actively infected and followed the patients over time throughout the course of disease. Each collaborating institution followed its own protocols to collect whole blood in K2EDTA tubes. For TCRbeta analysis, collaborators shipped samples in one of three forms: frozen whole blood, isolated PBMCs, or DNA extracted from either of those sample types. Note on this clone: Its antigen is currently not known. The input lacks base qualities; no much larger clone sits a single base away.

Material: peripheral blood. The TCR sequence derives from a man younger than 35 with COVID-19, enrolled during active disease.

The nucleotide sequence reads as follows: TGTGCCAGCAGCCAGGGTTTCGCGACCTACGAGCAGTACTTC. It is translated as CASSQGFATYEQYF. The rearranged chain carries TRBV28 and TRBJ2-7, with TRBD1 as a weak D call on 5 bases. The cysteine opens and the phenylalanine closes a CDR3 of 14 amino acids. The read is trimmed to its CDR3 DNA, 42 bases read in frame from base 1. V is clipped by 6 bases and J by 2 bases, and the sequence between their germline boundaries is 14 bases long. Sequences MDHEN (CDR1) and SYDVKM (CDR2) are obtained from the germline V gene.